This TCR beta chain emerged from a study of T cells in Graves' hyperthyroidism and ophthalmopathy. Study-wide background: Upon initial diagnosis and before any treatment, peripheral blood was collected. Study-wide results and limits: Blood also carried most thyroid clonotypes expanded above 0.001.

Germline lookup yields CDR1 SNHLY and CDR2 FYNNEI. With 7 bases removed from V and 4 bases from J, the gap between germline ends came to 8 bases. The CDR3 length is 12 residues. This clonotype has ten or more counts. As yet, its antigen is unknown. Lactation, pregnancy, other autoimmune disease or uncontrolled infection excluded patients. Amplification of TCR beta CDR3 regions used RNA as the template. When the TCR CDR3 underwent first-round RT-PCR, the HTBI primer set was used. TCRdb re-called the multiplex PCR reads through MiXCR, storing one row per CDR3 protein. Of under 350,000 distinct CDR3 sequences listed, 18% are singletons.

Sequenced material: blood. The gene calls are TRBV2 and TRBJ1-5, with TRBD1 as a possible D gene (5 bases). The receptor was derived from a woman aged 45-65 years with Graves' hyperthyroidism. In nucleotides, the CDR3 is TGTGCCAGCATGGGACTGAATCAGCCCCAGCATTTT. Protein product: CASMGLNQPQHF.